The clone carrying this T cell receptor beta chain was observed once. The antigen remains undetermined. These data belong to a study of OX40 agonist ivuxolimab in advanced cancers. Findings and limits, study-wide: Expanded peripheral T cell antigen specificity was not determined.

The CDR3 runs to 12 residues. Germline CDR1 is SGHDT and CDR2 is YYEEEE. Trimming took off 5 bases at V and 7 bases at J, with 12 bases between the two ends. This table comes from immunoSEQ multiplex PCR, and its TCRdb copy is limited to in-frame clones, with some not included. The sample has 55,000 to 65,000 clones, less than 90% seen once. The sample was CD4+ or CD8+ T cells sorted from blood, taken in a trial of the OX40 agonist ivuxolimab. This sequence originates from an adult with an advanced solid tumor such as melanoma, head and neck, liver or kidney cancer. This sequence joins TRBV5-6 and TRBJ1-1, with D maybe TRBD1 (5 bases). CDR3 amino acids: CASSFRAVEAFF. CDR3 sequence (DNA): TGTGCCAGCAGTTTCAGGGCGGTTGAAGCTTTCTTT.